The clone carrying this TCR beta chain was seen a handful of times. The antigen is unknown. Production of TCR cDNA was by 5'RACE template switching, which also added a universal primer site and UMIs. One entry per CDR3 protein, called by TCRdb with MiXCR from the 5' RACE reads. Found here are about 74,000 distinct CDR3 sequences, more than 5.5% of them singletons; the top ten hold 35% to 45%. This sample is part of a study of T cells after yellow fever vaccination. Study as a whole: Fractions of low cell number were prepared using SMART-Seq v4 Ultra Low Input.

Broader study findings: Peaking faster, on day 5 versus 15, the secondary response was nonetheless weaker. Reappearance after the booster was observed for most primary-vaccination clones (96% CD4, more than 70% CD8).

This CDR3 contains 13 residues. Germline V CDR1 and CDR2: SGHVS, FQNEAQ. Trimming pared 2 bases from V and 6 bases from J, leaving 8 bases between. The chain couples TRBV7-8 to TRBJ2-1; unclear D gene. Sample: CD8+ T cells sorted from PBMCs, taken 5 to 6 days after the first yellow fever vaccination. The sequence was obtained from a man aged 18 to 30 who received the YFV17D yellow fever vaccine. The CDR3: CASSLTMSNEQFF. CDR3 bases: TGTGCCAGCAGCTTAACTATGAGCAATGAGCAGTTCTTC. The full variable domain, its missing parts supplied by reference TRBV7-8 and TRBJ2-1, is GAGVSQSPRYKVAKRGQDVALRCDPISGHVSLFWYQQALGQGPEFLTYFQNEAQLDKSGLPSDRFFAERPEGSVSTLKIQRTQQEDSAVYLCASSLTMSNEQFFGPGTRLTVL.